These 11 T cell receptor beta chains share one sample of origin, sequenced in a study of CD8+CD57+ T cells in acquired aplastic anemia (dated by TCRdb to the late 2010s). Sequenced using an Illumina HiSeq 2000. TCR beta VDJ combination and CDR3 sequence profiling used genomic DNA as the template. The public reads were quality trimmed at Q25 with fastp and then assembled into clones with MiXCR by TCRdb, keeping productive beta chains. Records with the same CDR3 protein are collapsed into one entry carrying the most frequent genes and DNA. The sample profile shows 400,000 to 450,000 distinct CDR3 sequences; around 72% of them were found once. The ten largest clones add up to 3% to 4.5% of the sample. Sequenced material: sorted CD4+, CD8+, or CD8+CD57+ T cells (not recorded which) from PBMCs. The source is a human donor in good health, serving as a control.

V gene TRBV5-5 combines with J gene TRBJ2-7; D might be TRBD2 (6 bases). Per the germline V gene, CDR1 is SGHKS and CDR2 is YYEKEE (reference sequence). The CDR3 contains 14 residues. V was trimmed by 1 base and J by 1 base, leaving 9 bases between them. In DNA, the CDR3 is TGTGCCAGCAGCTTGAACAGCGGGTCCTACGAGCAGTACTTC. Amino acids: CASSLNSGSYEQYF.

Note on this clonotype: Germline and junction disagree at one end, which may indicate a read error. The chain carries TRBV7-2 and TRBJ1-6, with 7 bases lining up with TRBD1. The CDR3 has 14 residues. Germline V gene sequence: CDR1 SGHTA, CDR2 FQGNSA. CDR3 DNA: TGTGCCAGCAGCTCGACAGGGTACTACGCGCAGTACTTCTTT. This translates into CASSSTGYYAQYFF.

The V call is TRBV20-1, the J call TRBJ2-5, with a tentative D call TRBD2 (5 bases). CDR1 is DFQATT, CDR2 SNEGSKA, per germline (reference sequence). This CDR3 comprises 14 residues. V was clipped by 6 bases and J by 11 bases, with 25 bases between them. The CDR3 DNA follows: TGCAGTGCAGGTTCGAGGACCTCGGATGGGGAGCAGTACTTC. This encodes CSAGSRTSDGEQYF.

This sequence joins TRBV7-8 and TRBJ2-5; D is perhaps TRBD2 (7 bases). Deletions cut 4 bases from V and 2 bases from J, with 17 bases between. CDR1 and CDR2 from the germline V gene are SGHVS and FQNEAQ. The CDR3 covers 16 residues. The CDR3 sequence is CASSSQGGGGQETQYF. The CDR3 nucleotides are TGTGCCAGCAGCTCCCAGGGAGGGGGGGGGCAAGAGACCCAGTACTTC.

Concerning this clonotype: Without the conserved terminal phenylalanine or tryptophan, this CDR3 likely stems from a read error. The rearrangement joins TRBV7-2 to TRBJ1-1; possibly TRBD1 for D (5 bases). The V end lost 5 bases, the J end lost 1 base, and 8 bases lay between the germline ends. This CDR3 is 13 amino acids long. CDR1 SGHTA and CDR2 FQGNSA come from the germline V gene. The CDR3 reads CASSRRANTEAFS. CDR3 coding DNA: TGTGCCAGCAGCCGCAGGGCGAACACTGAAGCTTTCTCT.

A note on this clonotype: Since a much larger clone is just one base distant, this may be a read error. CDR3 DNA sequence: TGCGCCAGCAGCTCGGGACAGGGCCCAGGGACCCAGTACTTC. Its protein product is CASSSGQGPGTQYF. The chain couples TRBV4-3 to TRBJ2-5; 9 bases agree with TRBD1. The germline gives CDR1 LGHNA, CDR2 YSLEER. This CDR3 region has 14 residues. Trimming took 5 bases from V and 7 from J; bases not matched to a gene: 8.

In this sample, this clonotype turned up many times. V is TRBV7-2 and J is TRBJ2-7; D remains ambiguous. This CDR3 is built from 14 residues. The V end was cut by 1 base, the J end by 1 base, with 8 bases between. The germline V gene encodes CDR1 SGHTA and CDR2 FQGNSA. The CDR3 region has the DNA TGTGCCAGCAGCTTAGTATATGCTTCCTACGAGCAGTACTTC. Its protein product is CASSLVYASYEQYF.

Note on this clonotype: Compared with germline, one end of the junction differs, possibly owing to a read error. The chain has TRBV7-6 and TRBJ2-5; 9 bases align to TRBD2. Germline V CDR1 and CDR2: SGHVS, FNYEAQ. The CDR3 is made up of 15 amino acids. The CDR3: CASSFRRGGRETQYF. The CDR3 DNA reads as TGTGCTAGCAGCTTCAGGCGGGGGGGTCGCGAGACCCAGTACTTC.

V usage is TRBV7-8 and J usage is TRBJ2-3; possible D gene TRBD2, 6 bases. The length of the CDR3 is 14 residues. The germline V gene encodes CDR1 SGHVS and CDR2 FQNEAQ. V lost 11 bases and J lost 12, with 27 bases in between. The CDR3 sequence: CARSVAVTRINQYF. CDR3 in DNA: TGTGCCCGGAGCGTAGCGGTGACTAGAATCAACCAGTATTTT.

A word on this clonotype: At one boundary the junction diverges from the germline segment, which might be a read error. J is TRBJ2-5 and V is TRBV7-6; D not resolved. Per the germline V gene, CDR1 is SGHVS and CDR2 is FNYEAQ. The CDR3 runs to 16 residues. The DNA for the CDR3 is TGTGCCAGCAGCTTCACCCTTGCCGGCGGCAATGAGAACCAGTACTTC. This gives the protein CASSFTLAGGNENQYF.

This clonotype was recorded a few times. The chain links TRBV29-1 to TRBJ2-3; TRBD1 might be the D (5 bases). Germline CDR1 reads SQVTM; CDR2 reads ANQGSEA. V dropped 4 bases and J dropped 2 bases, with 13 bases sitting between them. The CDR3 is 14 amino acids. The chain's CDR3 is CSVAPDSTTDTQYF. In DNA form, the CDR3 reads TGCAGCGTTGCCCCCGACAGTACCACAGATACGCAGTATTTT.